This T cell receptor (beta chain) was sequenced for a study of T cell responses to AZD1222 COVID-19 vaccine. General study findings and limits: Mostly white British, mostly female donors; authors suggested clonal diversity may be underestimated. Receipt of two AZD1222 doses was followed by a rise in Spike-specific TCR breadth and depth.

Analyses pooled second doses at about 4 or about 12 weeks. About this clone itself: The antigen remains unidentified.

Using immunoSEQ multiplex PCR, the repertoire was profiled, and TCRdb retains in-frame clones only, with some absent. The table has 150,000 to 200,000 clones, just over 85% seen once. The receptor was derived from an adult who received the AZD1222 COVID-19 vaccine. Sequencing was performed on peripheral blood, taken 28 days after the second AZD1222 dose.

CDR3 sequence: CASMRDRAMNTEAFF. CDR3 bases: TGTGCCAGCATGAGGGACAGGGCTATGAACACTGAAGCTTTCTTT. The chain has TRBV6-5 and TRBJ1-1, with 9 bases that match TRBD1. This CDR3 contains 15 residues. Germline V gene lookup returns CDR1 MNHEY and CDR2 SVGAGI. J lost 0 bases, V lost 7 bases, and 6 bases had no gene match.